This T cell receptor beta chain was recovered during a study of response to subunit inactivated influenza vaccine. The study, taken as a whole, reports: Authors suggested few new T cells are recruited by each seasonal influenza vaccination.

In the case of this clonotype: Its antigen is undetermined.

TCRdb reprocessed the RT-PCR reads with MiXCR, giving one entry per CDR3 protein. Of hundreds of thousands of distinct CDR3 sequences in the sample, about 15% were seen once. Germline V gene sequence: CDR1 SEHNR, CDR2 FQNEAQ (reference sequence). Trimming pared 5 bases from V and 1 base from J, leaving 17 bases between. The CDR3 consists of 16 residues. The chain has TRBV7-9 and TRBJ2-5, with D possibly being TRBD1 or TRBD2 (5 bases each). This receptor was identified in a man in his fifties or sixties who received an inactivated influenza vaccine. The sequenced sample was PBMCs from blood, obtained 14 days before vaccination. The CDR3 loop is CASSPAWGRSQETQYF. CDR3 DNA sequence: TGTGCCAGCAGCCCCGCGTGGGGACGGAGCCAAGAGACCCAGTACTTC.